This TCR beta chain was identified in a study of shared clonotypes between healthy human individuals. Overall study findings and caveats: Clonotype sharing levels among donors were expected to vary with sequencing depth. Naive subsets usually exceeded memory subsets in estimated richness. Sampling used blood alone; tissue repertoires probably differ.

V shed 0 bases, J shed 2 bases, and the junction held 7 bases outside the gene matches. The CDR3 has 16 residues. The germline CDR1 and CDR2 sequences are SGHTS and YDEGEE. Comment on this clone: Its cognate antigen is unknown.

The table came from immunoSEQ multiplex PCR; TCRdb's copy has only in-frame clones and leaves some out. The sample contains about 2,500,000 clones, just over 90% of which appear only once. Every one of the donors was a Caucasian adult that lived in Nashville, Tennessee. The chain employs TRBV5-8 and TRBJ2-5; 7 bases match TRBD1. The TCR originated in a man between 18 and 29 years old in good health. Sequences were obtained from naive CD4+ T cells sorted from blood. As for subset: CD45RA+ positively selected. The DNA of the CDR3 is TGTGCCAGCAGCTTGGGCGCCGGGACAGCACAAGAGACCCAGTACTTC. Translated, it gives CASSLGAGTAQETQYF. Supplemented by reference TRBV5-8 and TRBJ2-5, the full variable domain reads EAGVTQSPTHLIKTRGQQATLRCSPISGHTSVYWYQQALGLGLQFLLWYDEGEERNRGNFPPRFSGRQFPNYSSELNVNALELEDSALYLCASSLGAGTAQETQYFGPGTRLLVL.